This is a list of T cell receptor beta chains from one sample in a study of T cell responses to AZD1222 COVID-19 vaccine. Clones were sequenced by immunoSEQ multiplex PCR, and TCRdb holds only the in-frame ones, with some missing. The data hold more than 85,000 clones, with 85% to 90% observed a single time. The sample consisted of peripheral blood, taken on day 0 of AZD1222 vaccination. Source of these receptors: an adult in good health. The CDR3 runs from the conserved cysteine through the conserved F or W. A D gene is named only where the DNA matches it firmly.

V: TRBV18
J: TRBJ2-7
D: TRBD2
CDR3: CASSLAGVTYEQYF
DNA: TGTGCCAGCTCGCTAGCGGGAGTTACCTACGAGCAGTACTTC

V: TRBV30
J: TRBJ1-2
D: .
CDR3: CAWRGDRRLGYTF
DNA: TGTGCCTGGAGGGGGGACCGACGATTAGGCTACACCTTC

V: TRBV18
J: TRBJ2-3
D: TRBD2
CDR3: CASSPPNLAGAIDTQYF
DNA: TGTGCCAGCTCACCACCGAACCTAGCGGGAGCTATAGATACGCAGTATTTT

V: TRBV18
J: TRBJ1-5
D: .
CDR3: CASSTDVYQPQHF
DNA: TGTGCCAGCTCCACGGACGTTTATCAGCCCCAGCATTTT

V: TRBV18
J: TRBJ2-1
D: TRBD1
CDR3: CASSQGQGNEQFF
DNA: TGTGCCAGCTCACAGGGACAGGGCAATGAGCAGTTCTTC

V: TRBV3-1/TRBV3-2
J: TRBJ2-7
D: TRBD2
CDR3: CASSQGAQLAGYEQYF
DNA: TGTGCCAGCAGCCAAGGTGCCCAACTAGCGGGCTACGAGCAGTACTTC

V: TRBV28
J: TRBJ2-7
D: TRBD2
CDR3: CASSLGLAGGPRFEQYF
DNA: TGTGCCAGCAGTTTGGGGTTAGCGGGAGGGCCGAGGTTCGAGCAGTACTTC

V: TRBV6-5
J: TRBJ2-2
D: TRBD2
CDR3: CASSSTSGGTGELFF
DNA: TGTGCCAGCAGTTCGACTAGCGGGGGGACCGGGGAGCTGTTTTTT

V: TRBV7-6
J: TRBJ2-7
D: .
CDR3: CASIISGWLGFYEQYF
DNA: TGTGCCAGCATCATAAGCGGATGGTTGGGTTTCTACGAGCAGTACTTC

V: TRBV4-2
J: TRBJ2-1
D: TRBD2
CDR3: CASSQKLAGGGEQFF
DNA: TGTGCCAGCAGCCAAAAACTAGCGGGAGGGGGTGAGCAGTTCTTC

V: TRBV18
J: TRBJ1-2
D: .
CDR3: CASSPPGGQGISGYTF
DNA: TGTGCCAGCTCACCACCTGGAGGTCAGGGGATTAGTGGCTACACCTTC